One TCR beta chain is described in this entry. Its antigen is currently unknown. The data belong to a study of a mutant IDH1 vaccine in newly diagnosed glioma. Background on the study: The V12 visit happened in week 35, and the V13 visit happened in week 47.

Some clones are missing from TCRdb's copy, which holds only in-frame ones; the method was immunoSEQ multiplex PCR. Of some 63,000 clones listed, around 74% are singletons. Germline lookup yields CDR1 LNHDA and CDR2 SQIVND (reference sequence). This CDR3 comprises 14 residues. With 7 bases removed from V and 5 bases from J, the gap between germline ends came to 15 bases. The time point was: week 35, safety follow-up. Each vaccine dose was 300 ug of mutant IDH1 20-mer peptide, with topical imiquimod. Patients, over weeks 1, 3, 5, 7, 11, 15, 19 and 23, received a total of eight vaccinations. Study results and caveats: The study observed vaccine-induced immune responses in just over 90% of patients.

The input for sequencing was PBMCs, taken from a glioma patient whose treatment included an IDH1 peptide vaccine. This TCR came from a man aged 45-60 years with glioma. The V and J genes are TRBV19 and TRBJ1-5, with D possibly matching TRBD1 (5 bases). The CDR3 reads CASTLMGVDQPQHF. The CDR3 DNA follows: TGTGCCAGTACCCTAATGGGGGTAGATCAGCCCCAGCATTTT.